This T cell receptor beta chain was observed in a study of blood T cell repertoires in COVID-19. In the study overall: Sample material is recorded as cDNA or gDNA derived from T cells, B-cell-depleted T cells, or PBMCs.

Profiled with immunoSEQ multiplex PCR; TCRdb holds only in-frame clones, not every one. The sample holds about 190,000 clones; approximately 91% are singletons and the top ten take around 1.1%. With V trimmed by 3 bases and J by 10 bases, 7 bases remained unmatched. The CDR3 sequence is 14 residues long. The germline CDR1 and CDR2 sequences are SGHVS and FQNEAQ. The chain combines TRBV7-8 with TRBJ2-1, with TRBD1 matching 9 bases. Specimen: peripheral blood. The sequence was collected from a man under 40 with acute or convalescent COVID-19. The CDR3 sequence: CASSLTPGTGEQFF. In DNA, the CDR3 is TGTGCCAGCAGCTTGACTCCCGGGACAGGGGAGCAGTTCTTC.